Below, 27 T cell receptor beta chains from the same sample are listed, as sequenced in a study of T cell responses to AZD1222 COVID-19 vaccine. Clones were read by immunoSEQ multiplex PCR, and TCRdb kept only the in-frame ones, dropping some. The repertoire consists of 45,000 to 55,000 clones, with around 85% occurring once and the leading ten covering around 6.5%. Material: peripheral blood, obtained 28 days after the second AZD1222 dose. These receptors were collected from an adult who received the AZD1222 COVID-19 vaccine.

The chain carries TRBV11-3 and TRBJ2-2, with 7 positions matching TRBD2. The germline V gene encodes CDR1 SGHNT and CDR2 YENEEA. V was clipped by 4 bases and J by 3 bases; unmatched bases: 11. The CDR3 runs to 17 residues. The CDR3 DNA reads TGTGCCAGCAGCTCCCCGCGGGGGAACCAGGACACCGGGGAGCTGTTTTTT. Its translation: CASSSPRGNQDTGELFF.

This clone was detected once. The chain combines TRBV3-1 (or the pseudogene TRBV3-2) with TRBJ1-6; TRBD1 agrees at 8 bases. The length of the CDR3 is 15 residues. J gave up 11 bases and V 5 bases, and 11 bases lay outside the gene matches. The germline V gene has CDR1 LGHDT and CDR2 YNNKEL (reference sequence). CDR3 coding DNA: TGTGCCAGCAGCTCACGGACAGGGCTTTGGACACCCCTCCACTTT. Its translation is CASSSRTGLWTPLHF.

The V gene is TRBV4-1, the J gene TRBJ1-1, with D possibly TRBD1 on 6 matching bases. V was shortened by 4 bases and J by 0 bases, with 12 bases between the two germline ends. The germline CDR1 and CDR2 sequences are MGHRA and YSYEKL. The CDR3 loop spans 15 amino acids. CDR3 region: CASSPRGTLNTEAFF. The CDR3 bases are TGCGCCAGCAGCCCCCGGGGGACACTGAACACTGAAGCTTTCTTT.

This clone was counted between two and nine times. This chain uses TRBV19 with TRBJ1-3, with D unresolved. The length of the CDR3 is 13 residues. V gave up 11 bases and J gave up 4 bases, with 15 bases separating them. Per the germline V gene, CDR1 is LNHDA and CDR2 is SQIVND (reference sequence). The CDR3 region has the DNA TGTGCCTCAGCTCGGACCGTGGGAAACACCATATATTTT. Translation gives CASARTVGNTIYF. Supplemented by reference TRBV19 and TRBJ1-3, the full variable domain reads DGGITQSPKYLFRKEGQNVTLSCEQNLNHDAMYWYRQDPGQGLRLIYYSQIVNDFQKGDIAEGYSVSREKKESFPLTVTSAQKNPTAFYLCASARTVGNTIYFGEGSWLTVV.

V and J are TRBV18 and TRBJ1-4; D is perhaps TRBD1 (5 bases). Germline CDR1 and CDR2: KGHSH and LQKENI. Trimming cost V 2 bases and J 1 base, with 8 bases left between them. This CDR3 comprises 15 residues. The DNA of the CDR3 is TGTGCCAGCTCACCAAATCAGGGAACTAATGAAAAACTGTTTTTT. Protein: CASSPNQGTNEKLFF.

CDR3 residues: CASSLWGGIRGTQYF. The DNA of the CDR3 is TGTGCCAGCAGTTTGTGGGGGGGTATTAGGGGTACGCAGTATTTT. The chain recombines TRBV27 with TRBJ2-3, with 7 bases that match TRBD2. The germline V gene encodes CDR1 MNHEY and CDR2 SMNVEV (reference sequence). The CDR3 has 15 residues. V trimming: 3 bases; J trimming: 8 bases; junction bases outside the gene matches: 11.

The rearrangement joins TRBV19 to TRBJ1-5; a possible D gene is TRBD1 (5 bases). This CDR3 contains 15 residues. The V end was cut by 3 bases, the J end by 2 bases, with 11 bases between. In germline, CDR1 is LNHDA, CDR2 SQIVND (reference sequence). The CDR3 DNA reads as TGTGCCAGTAGTATGGGGGTTCGAGGCAATCAGCCCCAGCATTTT. Protein product: CASSMGVRGNQPQHF.

The J gene is TRBJ1-5, the V gene TRBV16; no reliable D call. The CDR3 runs 13 residues. The V end was cut by 7 bases, the J end by 6 bases, with 13 bases between. The germline gives CDR1 KGHSY, CDR2 FQNENV. CDR3 DNA: TGTGCCAGCATCCAGGATATCGGTCAGCCCCAGCATTTT. It codes for CASIQDIGQPQHF.

This rearrangement joins TRBV5-1 to TRBJ2-3; D ambiguous. The CDR3 contains 14 residues. Trimming removed 2 bases at V and 5 bases at J, with 12 bases between. Germline CDR1 reads SGHRS; CDR2 reads YFSETQ. In DNA form, the CDR3 reads TGCGCCAGCAGCTTAGCCGTACAGAGAGATACGCAGTATTTT. Amino acid sequence: CASSLAVQRDTQYF.

The V gene is TRBV11-3, the J gene TRBJ1-2; D gene unclear. CDR3 length: 13 amino acids. Germline V lookup: CDR1 SGHNT, CDR2 YENEEA. Between the trimmed V and J ends, which lost 3 bases and 8 bases, there was a span of 13 bases. The CDR3 bases are TGTGCCAGCAGCTTGGGTGGTACTGGCGGCTACACCTTC. Its protein product is CASSLGGTGGYTF.

The CDR3 DNA reads TGTGCCAGCAGTGTAAAACAGGGTGGGACCGGGGAGCTGTTTTTT. Protein product: CASSVKQGGTGELFF. The chain recombines TRBV2 with TRBJ2-2; tentatively, D is TRBD1 (6 bases). In germline, CDR1 is SNHLY, CDR2 FYNNEI. CDR3 length: 15 residues. Trimming cost V 4 bases and J 5 bases, with 14 bases left between them.

The chain uses TRBV19 and TRBJ2-7; D is unclear. Trimming stripped 6 bases from V and 4 bases from J, with 16 bases between. The CDR3 loop spans 14 amino acids. The germline gives CDR1 LNHDA, CDR2 SQIVND (reference sequence). The CDR3 region has the DNA TGTGCCAGTAGACCGGCGGTAGACTCGTACGAGCAGTACTTC. The encoded protein is CASRPAVDSYEQYF.

The rearrangement uses TRBV24-1 and TRBJ2-2; TRBD1 aligns across 8 bases. Losses at the gene ends were 3 bases for V and 4 bases for J; bases not matched to a gene: 9. The CDR3 extends over 17 amino acids. The germline gives CDR1 KGHDR, CDR2 SFDVKD. Here the CDR3 reads CATSDMQGATSTGELFF. CDR3 bases: TGTGCCACCAGTGATATGCAGGGGGCCACGAGCACCGGGGAGCTGTTTTTT.

The chain recombines TRBV28 with TRBJ1-1; perhaps TRBD1 as D (6 bases). From germline, CDR1 is MDHEN and CDR2 SYDVKM. This CDR3 has 15 residues. V lost 1 base and J 0 bases, leaving 9 bases between the germline ends. The CDR3 DNA is TGTGCCAGCAGTTTATTGGCAGGGGTGAACACTGAAGCTTTCTTT. This translates into CASSLLAGVNTEAFF.

The gene calls are TRBV5-4 and TRBJ2-7, with a possible D match to TRBD1 (5 bases). V was pared by 4 bases and J by 2 bases, with 7 bases between. Germline V CDR1 and CDR2: SGHNT, YYREEE (reference sequence). CDR3 size: 12 residues. CDR3 region: CASSVDTYEQYF. The DNA of the CDR3 is TGTGCCAGCAGCGTGGACACCTACGAGCAGTACTTC.

The V and J genes are TRBV11-3 and TRBJ2-1; 7 bases are shared with TRBD1. The CDR3 extends over 15 amino acids. CDR1 SGHNT and CDR2 YENEEA come from the germline V gene. V was pared by 6 bases and J by 2 bases, with 7 bases of the junction left unmatched. The DNA of the CDR3 is TGTGCCAGCAGAGCCCGGGACAGCCCCTACAATGAGCAGTTCTTC. Translation: CASRARDSPYNEQFF.

This clone was recorded once. The V and J genes are TRBV6-2 or TRBV6-3 and TRBJ2-7; 7 bases are shared with TRBD1. Germline V gene data show CDR1 as MNHEY and CDR2 as SVGEGT. After removal of 5 bases from V and 0 bases from J, the junction contained 4 bases not matched to a gene. This CDR3 is 14 amino acids long. CDR3 in amino acids: CASSRGQSSYEQYF. As DNA, the CDR3 is TGTGCCAGCAGTAGGGGACAGAGCTCCTACGAGCAGTACTTC.

The chain links TRBV27 to TRBJ2-1; TRBD2 matches 10 bases. Germline CDR1 MNHEY, CDR2 SMNVEV (reference sequence). V dropped 11 bases and J dropped 9; count of bases not matched to a gene: 16. CDR3 length: 15 amino acids. CDR3 region: CAGDGWLAGVCEQFF. The CDR3 DNA reads TGTGCCGGGGATGGGTGGCTAGCGGGAGTTTGTGAGCAGTTCTTC.

The chain combines TRBV5-6 with TRBJ2-7; the match to TRBD2 covers 8 bases. With V trimmed by 0 bases and J by 3 bases, 8 bases remained unmatched. This CDR3 comprises 16 residues. Germline V gene sequence: CDR1 SGHDT, CDR2 YYEEEE. Here the CDR3 reads CASSLAAAGEFYEQYF. The DNA of the CDR3 is TGTGCCAGCAGCTTGGCGGCAGCGGGAGAGTTCTACGAGCAGTACTTC.

This chain links TRBV7-9 with TRBJ2-1; D uncertain. The CDR3 totals 14 residues. Trimming left V 3 bases short and J 5 bases short, with 11 bases between. The germline gives CDR1 SEHNR, CDR2 FQNEAQ (reference sequence). The CDR3 DNA follows: TGTGCCAGCAGCTTTCCCAGGAATAACAATGAGCAGTTCTTC. Protein sequence: CASSFPRNNNEQFF.

This chain joins TRBV28 and TRBJ2-2, with TRBD2 matching over 8 bases. The V gene end was trimmed by 6 bases and the J gene end by 3 bases; junction bases not matched to a gene: 9. The CDR3 spans 16 residues. Germline V gene sequence: CDR1 MDHEN, CDR2 SYDVKM. The chain's CDR3 is CASSVVAGLYTGELFF. The CDR3 region has the DNA TGTGCCAGCAGCGTTGTAGCGGGACTATACACCGGGGAGCTGTTTTTT.

The V and J genes are TRBV19 and TRBJ1-5; the D gene is possibly TRBD1 (5 bases). The V end lost 7 bases, the J end lost 2 bases, and 18 bases lay between the germline ends. CDR3 length: 16 residues. The germline V gene encodes CDR1 LNHDA and CDR2 SQIVND (reference sequence). The CDR3 nucleotides read TGTGCCAGTACCTGGGGGTTAGGGGTGGGCAATCAGCCCCAGCATTTT. Amino acid sequence: CASTWGLGVGNQPQHF.

The genes are TRBV3-1 (or the pseudogene TRBV3-2) and TRBJ2-2, with TRBD2 identical over 13 bases. The CDR3 totals 16 residues. Trimming cost V 5 bases and J 6 bases; bases outside gene matches: 6. Germline loops: CDR1 LGHDT, CDR2 YNNKEL (reference sequence). The CDR3 coding sequence is TGTGCCAGCAGCGGGGCCGGACTAGCGGGAGCCGGGGAGCTGTTTTTT. Amino acid sequence: CASSGAGLAGAGELFF.

This chain links TRBV7-2 with TRBJ1-5; perhaps TRBD1 as D (5 bases). Trimming removed 1 base at V and 6 bases at J, with 19 bases between. The CDR3 sequence is 17 residues long. Per germline, CDR1 SGHTA and CDR2 FQGNSA. The CDR3 DNA follows: TGTGCCAGCAGCTTAGGGTTGGCAGGGCCCGCGGGTCAGCCCCAGCATTTT. As protein: CASSLGLAGPAGQPQHF.

This clone was counted a few times. V is TRBV27 and J is TRBJ1-1; TRBD1 might be the D (6 bases). The V and J ends lost 5 bases and 0 bases respectively, with 10 bases between them. Germline V lookup: CDR1 MNHEY, CDR2 SMNVEV (reference sequence). The CDR3 covers 14 residues. CDR3 loop: CASSPGVLNTEAFF. The CDR3 bases are TGTGCCAGCAGTCCAGGGGTCCTGAACACTGAAGCTTTCTTT.

CDR3 in DNA: TGTGCCAGCAGCCGAAGCCTGACACTCCTCGAGCAGTACTTC. Protein: CASSRSLTLLEQYF. J is TRBJ2-7 and V is TRBV28; D call uncertain. The CDR3 sequence is 14 residues long. V shed 6 bases and J shed 6 bases, with 18 bases lying between them. CDR1 MDHEN and CDR2 SYDVKM come from the germline V gene.

V usage is TRBV4-1 and J usage is TRBJ2-6; TRBD2 agrees at 7 bases. Trimming removed 2 bases from V and 1 base from J; junction bases left unmatched: 14. CDR3 length: 20 residues. CDR1 is MGHRA and CDR2 is YSYEKL in the germline V gene. This CDR3 is CASSQMRGRKQTSGANVLTF. The CDR3 DNA sequence: TGCGCCAGCAGCCAAATGCGGGGGAGGAAGCAGACGTCTGGGGCCAACGTCCTGACTTTC.